This T cell receptor (beta chain) was sequenced for a study of blood T cell repertoires in COVID-19 (dated by TCRdb to 2018 to 2021). About the full investigation: Collaborator samples came from the United States, Italy and Spain and covered acute and convalescent phases of COVID-19. HLA class I and class II types, where available, came from metadata supplied by the sample provider rather than from assay-based typing. The samples were drawn from the first 160 participants of the ongoing ImmuneRACE study and from under 1,500 subjects provided by 6 global collaborators. Subjects who had been exposed to COVID-19, were actively infected with it, or had recovered from it provided the deeply sampled blood TCRbeta repertoires that made up the dataset. The material from the prospective study consisted of cDNA or gDNA derived from T cells, B-cell-depleted T cells, or PBMCs. The repertoires were released in a freely available public database meant as a resource for research on the immune response to SARS-CoV-2. The sample metadata nearly always contained a de-identified subject ID, COVID-19 status, age in years and sex. What the authors observed across the whole study: The quantity of clinical and demographic metadata differed by source and by participant and was supplied without curation.

Participants in the prospective study were enrolled through a virtual design, were aged roughly 18 to 90 years, and lived in 24 United States geographic areas. To assign participants to cohorts, the prospective study relied on clinical history that participants themselves reported in a screening survey and a study questionnaire. ImmuneRACE Cohort 3 recovered participants were defined by two consecutive negative NP/OP PCR tests, healthcare professional clearance, or symptom resolution. Mobile phlebotomists in the prospective study collected whole blood, serum and a nasopharyngeal or oropharyngeal swab from every participant. Additional blood draws and questionnaires over an approximately two-month period could optionally be provided by prospective study participants. Before DNA extraction, blood samples from the prospective study were shipped at room temperature or frozen. As regards this clone: It lacks a known antigen. No base quality values were provided; no much bigger clone lies one nucleotide off.

TCRbeta CDR3 regions were amplified from genomic DNA by means of the immunoSEQ Assay, a bias-controlled multiplex PCR. The original methods were these. Nucleated cell counts per sample were estimated from amplification of reference gene primers within the assay. Sequence reads were collapsed and filtered to measure the absolute abundance of every unique TCRbeta CDR3 rearrangement. Productive Simpson clonality was computed per sample as the square root of Simpson's diversity index over productive rearrangements. In its TCRdb copy, this immuneACCESS table keeps in-frame sequences only and misses some clones. Where compared with another copy, unresolved V genes explain less than half of these, and the others have no known cause. The V and J calls and the clone size are those of that table, but D and trimming were determined from the DNA. The sample table shows a few hundred thousand clones, and roughly 85% are seen once. The ten largest clones add up to about 2.3% of the sample.

The CDR3 sequence holds 15 residues, the cysteine and phenylalanine included. Only the CDR3 part of the read is kept: 45 bases, read in frame from the first base. In the germline V gene (reference sequence), CDR1 corresponds to SEHNR and CDR2 to FQNEAQ. V and J lose 4 bases and 1 base, and a span of 11 bases separates them. Here the chain combines TRBV7-9 and TRBJ2-1; a weak D assignment points to TRBD2 (6 bases agree). The material sequenced was PBMCs or T cells enriched from blood (not recorded which). The source is a woman aged 45-65 years who had recovered from COVID-19. The CDR3 region: CASSSPGTSYNEQFF. At the DNA level, the sequence is TGTGCCAGCAGCTCTCCCGGGACTTCCTACAATGAGCAGTTCTTC.